One sample yielded the 28 T cell receptor beta chains listed below, sequenced in a study of shared clonotypes between healthy human individuals. The assay was immunoSEQ multiplex PCR, and TCRdb's table has in-frame clones only and misses some. The data show 850,000 to 1,100,000 clones, roughly 80% seen once. Input material: memory CD4+ T cells from PBMCs. The subset is: CD45RA-negative fraction. The receptors stem from a man aged 18-30 years in good health. Some clones in this sample may be carry-over from other donors' samples.

DNA for the CDR3: TGTGCCAGCAGCTCGGATAATAGCGGGAGAAGAGTGCAGGCAAGCTCCTACAATGAGCAGTTCTTC. Translation gives CASSSDNSGRRVQASSYNEQFF. V usage is TRBV28 and J usage is TRBJ2-1; 9 nucleotides align to TRBD2. The CDR3 loop spans 22 amino acids. The junction had 24 bases not matched to a gene; V was cut back by 6 bases and J by 0 bases. Germline CDR1 MDHEN, CDR2 SYDVKM.

This chain joins TRBV6-1 and TRBJ2-1; the D gene is possibly TRBD2 (6 bases). The CDR3 runs 15 residues. V lost 4 bases, J lost 0 bases, and 10 bases lay in between. CDR1 is MNHNS, CDR2 SASEGT, per germline. The CDR3 sequence is CASSGFGGSYNEQFF. Written as DNA, the CDR3 is TGTGCCAGCAGTGGTTTCGGGGGCTCCTACAATGAGCAGTTCTTC.

The chain recombines TRBV10-3 with TRBJ1-1, with unresolved D. Germline CDR1 is ENHRY and CDR2 is SYGVKD. Between the trimmed V and J ends, which lost 6 bases and 6 bases, there was a span of 17 bases. The CDR3 contains 14 residues. CDR3 DNA sequence: TGTGCCATCAGCCAAAGAACGGAAATTCCTGAAGCTTTCTTT. Protein: CAISQRTEIPEAFF.

In DNA, the CDR3 is TGTGCCAGCTCCCTCGGGGGTGCCACTGAAGCTTTCTTT. Amino acid sequence: CASSLGGATEAFF. The J gene is TRBJ1-1, the V gene TRBV18; TRBD1 is a possible D gene (5 bases). V was pared by 6 bases and J by 4 bases, with 12 bases between. Germline lookup yields CDR1 KGHSH and CDR2 LQKENI. The CDR3 sequence is 13 residues long.

The CDR3 here is CASSLHYEQYF. The CDR3 coding sequence is TGTGCCAGCAGCTTACATTACGAGCAGTACTTC. This chain joins TRBV11-2 and TRBJ2-7; D gene ambiguous. CDR3 length: 11 residues. In germline, CDR1 is SGHAT, CDR2 FQNNGV. The ends were cut back, 2 bases at V and 4 bases at J, with 3 bases in the middle.

A word on this clone: Other DNA sequences in the sample encode the same CDR3. This sequence joins TRBV6-1 and TRBJ2-5; the D gene is possibly TRBD1 (5 bases). V lost 4 bases and J 5 bases, leaving 8 bases between the germline ends. Looked up from germline, CDR1 is MNHNS and CDR2 is SASEGT. The CDR3 has 12 residues. The CDR3: CASSAGWETQYF. The CDR3 DNA is TGTGCCAGCAGTGCAGGGTGGGAGACCCAGTACTTC.

The rearrangement joins TRBV5-6 to TRBJ2-2; D possibly corresponds to TRBD1 (8 bases). There are 15 residues in the CDR3. CDR1 and CDR2 (germline): SGHDT, YYEEEE. Trimming removed 3 bases at V and 11 bases at J, with 20 bases between. CDR3 in DNA: TGTGCCAGCAGCTCCCGTTACAGGGGGAGGGTTGAGCTGTTTTTT. Translated, it gives CASSSRYRGRVELFF. The whole variable domain, filled in from reference TRBV5-6 and TRBJ2-2, reads DAGVTQSPTHLIKTRGQQVTLRCSPKSGHDTVSWYQQALGQGPQFIFQYYEEEERQRGNFPDRFSGHQFPNYSSELNVNALLLGDSALYLCASSSRYRGRVELFFGEGSRLTVL.

A single count supports this clone. The chain combines TRBV5-1 with TRBJ1-2, with 10 positions matching TRBD1. V shed 4 bases and J 5 bases; nucleotides not matched to a gene: 8. CDR1 and CDR2 (germline): SGHRS, YFSETQ. This CDR3 contains 15 residues. Written as DNA, the CDR3 is TGCGCCAGCAGCAAAGCTAGACAGGGGGCGTATGGCTACACCTTC. As protein: CASSKARQGAYGYTF.

The rearrangement links TRBV28 to TRBJ2-4; 8 positions match TRBD1. This CDR3 has 16 amino acids. V dropped 3 bases and J dropped 6; count of bases not matched to a gene: 10. In germline, CDR1 is MDHEN, CDR2 SYDVKM. This chain's CDR3 is CASSLGQEAYGNIQYF. CDR3 coding DNA: TGTGCCAGCAGTTTGGGACAGGAAGCCTACGGAAACATTCAGTACTTC.

This chain uses TRBV10-2 with TRBJ2-7; D ambiguous. This CDR3 contains 14 residues. Germline lookup yields CDR1 WSHSY and CDR2 SAAADI. Trimming pared 6 bases from V and 2 bases from J, leaving 14 bases between. The CDR3: CASRPRSQTYEQYF. The CDR3 bases are TGCGCCAGCAGGCCCCGGAGCCAAACCTACGAGCAGTACTTC.

The V gene is TRBV28, the J gene TRBJ2-5; TRBD1 or TRBD2 may be the D gene (5 bases each). V dropped 10 bases and J dropped 5 bases, with 23 bases sitting between them. The CDR3 runs 15 residues. Germline CDR1 MDHEN, CDR2 SYDVKM. The CDR3 DNA reads as TGTGCCACCAAGGGGACGGGACCAGGAGTGGAGACCCAGTACTTC. This translates into CATKGTGPGVETQYF. The entire variable domain, with the rest obtained from reference TRBV28 and TRBJ2-5, is as follows: DVKVTQSSRYLVKRTGEKVFLECVQDMDHENMFWYRQDPGLGLRLIYFSYDVKMKEKGDIPEGYSVSREKKERFSLILESASTNQTSMYLCATKGTGPGVETQYFGPGTRLLVL.

The chain combines TRBV10-3 with TRBJ2-5; 7 nucleotides align to TRBD2. This CDR3 spans 13 amino acids. Germline CDR1 and CDR2: ENHRY and SYGVKD. J was trimmed by 5 bases and V by 7 bases; bases with no gene match: 7. As DNA, the CDR3 is TGTGCCATCACGGGGGGTTCGGGGGAGACCCAGTACTTC. This encodes CAITGGSGETQYF.

This chain joins TRBV18 and TRBJ1-2, with TRBD1 identical over 11 bases. The germline V gene encodes CDR1 KGHSH and CDR2 LQKENI. V lost 4 bases and J lost 4; bases outside the gene matches: 2. The CDR3 loop spans 14 amino acids. In DNA form, the CDR3 reads TGTGCCAGCTCACTTGGGACAGGGGGCTATGGCTACACCTTC. This translates into CASSLGTGGYGYTF.

This clone appeared once. The chain links TRBV7-2 to TRBJ2-7, with unresolved D. Germline V gene lookup returns CDR1 SGHTA and CDR2 FQGNSA. The CDR3 extends over 11 amino acids. The V end was cut by 8 bases, the J end by 9 bases, with 14 bases between. The CDR3 DNA sequence: TGTGCCAGCGGCGGCCGGTCAGGGCAGTACTTC. Encoded protein: CASGGRSGQYF.

The rearrangement uses TRBV27 and TRBJ2-7; 8 nucleotides match TRBD1. Germline V gives CDR1 MNHEY, CDR2 SMNVEV (reference sequence). J was trimmed by 0 bases and V by 6 bases; bases with no gene match: 4. The length of the CDR3 is 14 residues. CDR3 sequence: CASRGQGTSYEQYF. DNA of the CDR3: TGTGCCAGCAGAGGACAGGGAACCTCCTACGAGCAGTACTTC.

The chain has TRBV5-4 and TRBJ2-5; D possibly matches TRBD1 or TRBD2 (5 bases each). CDR1 and CDR2 from the germline V gene are SGHNT and YYREEE (reference sequence). This CDR3 comprises 14 residues. V lost 0 bases to trimming and J lost 2 bases, with 8 bases between them. DNA of the CDR3: TGTGCCAGCAGCTTGGCTTGGGGGCAAGAGACCCAGTACTTC. The encoded protein is CASSLAWGQETQYF.

In this sample, this clone turned up a few times. This rearrangement joins TRBV15 to TRBJ2-7; possibly TRBD1 for D (6 bases). This CDR3 spans 16 amino acids. Germline CDR1 is LNHNV and CDR2 is YYDKDF (reference sequence). The ends were cut back, 0 bases at V and 3 bases at J, with 15 bases in the middle. In DNA form, the CDR3 reads TGTGCCACCAGCAGAGATGGTACAGGGCGCGGCTACGAGCAGTACTTC. Its translation: CATSRDGTGRGYEQYF.

The chain carries TRBV4-3 and TRBJ1-3; D is ambiguous. The ends were cut back, 2 bases at V and 4 bases at J, with 15 bases in the middle. Germline V CDR1 and CDR2: LGHNA, YSLEER. The CDR3 is 16 residues long. CDR3 in amino acids: CASSQSSGSGGNTIYF. CDR3 DNA: TGCGCCAGCAGCCAATCATCCGGGAGTGGAGGAAACACCATATATTTT.

This sequence joins TRBV30 and TRBJ1-1; D unresolved. This CDR3 has 13 amino acids. V lost 2 bases and J lost 1, with 8 bases in between. In germline, CDR1 is GTSNPN, CDR2 SVGIG (reference sequence). As DNA, the CDR3 is TGTGCCTGGAGTCGAGGAAAGAACACTGAAGCTTTCTTT. This sequence encodes CAWSRGKNTEAFF.

This clone was counted only a few times. This sequence joins TRBV5-1 and TRBJ2-1, with a tentative D call TRBD1 (5 bases). Looked up from germline, CDR1 is SGHRS and CDR2 is YFSETQ. Trimming cost V 4 bases and J 0 bases, with 11 bases left between them. The length of the CDR3 is 15 residues. CDR3 sequence (DNA): TGCGCCAGCAGCGGACAAACCAGCTCCTACAATGAGCAGTTCTTC. This translates into CASSGQTSSYNEQFF.

The V call is TRBV27, the J call TRBJ1-2; TRBD1 matches 7 bases. V dropped 3 bases and J dropped 4; count of bases not matched to a gene: 2. This CDR3 spans 13 amino acids. The germline V gene encodes CDR1 MNHEY and CDR2 SMNVEV (reference sequence). CDR3 nucleotide sequence: TGTGCCAGCAGTTTTGACAGGGCCTATGGCTACACCTTC. Translation: CASSFDRAYGYTF.

The rearrangement links TRBV11-2 to TRBJ2-3; D ambiguous. This CDR3 is 13 amino acids long. Trimming stripped 0 bases from V and 3 bases from J, with 4 bases between. From germline, CDR1 is SGHAT and CDR2 FQNNGV. The CDR3 nucleotides read TGTGCCAGCAGCTTAGAGCTGACAGATACGCAGTATTTT. It encodes CASSLELTDTQYF.

The V and J genes are TRBV19 and TRBJ1-2; TRBD1 matches 9 bases. The V and J ends lost 3 bases and 2 bases, in that order; junction bases with no gene match: 10. CDR1 LNHDA and CDR2 SQIVND come from the germline V gene (reference sequence). This CDR3 contains 17 residues. CDR3 sequence: CASSIPPRTGVNYGYTF. The DNA of the CDR3 is TGTGCCAGTAGTATCCCCCCTCGGACAGGGGTGAACTATGGCTACACCTTC. The variable domain in full, completed from reference TRBV19 and TRBJ1-2, reads DGGITQSPKYLFRKEGQNVTLSCEQNLNHDAMYWYRQDPGQGLRLIYYSQIVNDFQKGDIAEGYSVSREKKESFPLTVTSAQKNPTAFYLCASSIPPRTGVNYGYTFGSGTRLTVV.

J is TRBJ1-2 and V is TRBV6-5, with D perhaps matching TRBD1 (6 bases). Germline V gene lookup returns CDR1 MNHEY and CDR2 SVGAGI. V lost 5 bases to trimming and J lost 7 bases, with 14 bases between them. The CDR3 length is 13 residues. The CDR3 coding sequence is TGTGCCAGCAGTCAACACAGGGAGGGTGGCTACACCTTC. Protein product: CASSQHREGGYTF.

The chain combines TRBV7-2 with TRBJ2-2; D remains unclear. Per germline, CDR1 SGHTA and CDR2 FQGNSA. The CDR3 extends over 13 amino acids. The V gene lost 3 bases and the J gene lost 5 bases, with 7 bases spanning the gap. For the CDR3, the DNA is TGTGCCAGCAGCTTGTTGGATACCGGGGAGCTGTTTTTT. Translation gives CASSLLDTGELFF.

A note on this clone: This same CDR3 is encoded by further DNA sequences in the sample. The chain has TRBV10-3 and TRBJ1-5; D remains unclear. V was clipped by 0 bases and J by 2 bases, with 11 bases between them. Germline CDR1 ENHRY, CDR2 SYGVKD. CDR3 size: 16 residues. Written as DNA, the CDR3 is TGTGCCATCAGTGAGTCGACGGGGTCCGGCAATCAGCCCCAGCATTTT. It yields the protein CAISESTGSGNQPQHF.

The chain carries TRBV6-1 and TRBJ2-3; tentatively, D is TRBD1 or TRBD2 (5 bases each). V gave up 6 bases and J gave up 11 bases, with 21 bases separating them. The CDR3 is 14 amino acids. Per the germline V gene, CDR1 is MNHNS and CDR2 is SASEGT. CDR3 in amino acids: CASRAAQETGGQYF. CDR3 in DNA: TGTGCCAGCAGGGCGGCCCAGGAAACAGGAGGGCAGTATTTT.

The V gene is TRBV6-5, the J gene TRBJ2-4, with 7 bases identical to TRBD1. In germline, CDR1 is MNHEY, CDR2 SVGAGI. The ends lost 0 bases at V and 1 base at J; junction bases unmatched: 3. This CDR3 has 16 residues. The DNA of the CDR3 is TGTGCCAGCAGTTACTCATCCAGGGGGGCCAAAAACATTCAGTACTTC. Encoded protein: CASSYSSRGAKNIQYF.